The rows below give T cell receptor beta chains drawn from one sample of a study of cytomegalovirus exposure and HLA in healthy donors. Sequenced by immunoSEQ multiplex PCR; TCRdb stores in-frame clones only, minus some. This sample has more than 150,000 clones, with 60% to 85% found just once. The sequencing sample was made of PBMCs. The receptors stem from a girl between 5 and 17 years old in good health and CMV-seropositive. The CDR3 runs from the conserved cysteine through the conserved F or W. A D gene is named only where the DNA matches it firmly. Some rows mark clone size as missing; the rest say once, few, many or name a class of expanded clone.

>NA|TRBV7-2|TRBJ2-3|NA
CASSSTPPTDTQYF
TGTGCCAGCAGCTCGACACCACCCACAGATACGCAGTATTTT
>NA|TRBV9|TRBJ1-1|once
CASSVAVTEAFF
TGTGCCAGCAGCGTAGCTGTCACTGAAGCTTTCTTT
>TRBD1|TRBV19|TRBJ2-3|NA
CASSIGNRGLTDTQYF
TGTGCCAGTAGTATAGGCAACAGGGGATTGACAGATACGCAGTATTTT
>TRBD2|TRBV4-3|TRBJ2-7|NA
CASSQASGGEEQYF
TGCGCCAGCAGCCAAGCTAGCGGGGGAGAGGAGCAGTACTTC
>NA|TRBV2|TRBJ1-2|once
CASRKLSLTGGYTF
TGTGCCAGCAGGAAGCTGTCCCTTACGGGGGGCTACACCTTC
>NA|TRBV29-1|TRBJ1-2|NA
CSVERGGAHTF
TGCAGCGTTGAGAGAGGCGGGGCGCACACCTTC
>NA|TRBV11-3|TRBJ1-4|NA
CASSLDRAGRGEKLFF
TGTGCCAGCAGCTTAGACCGGGCAGGGCGAGGCGAAAAACTGTTTTTT
>NA|TRBV14|TRBJ1-2|NA
CASSQVAGLTYGYTF
TGTGCCAGCAGCCAAGTCGCGGGGCTTACCTATGGCTACACCTTC
>NA|TRBV7-2|TRBJ2-7|NA
CASSQGAGGPYEQYF
TGTGCCAGCAGCCAGGGGGCGGGGGGGCCCTACGAGCAGTACTTC
>NA|TRBV25-1|TRBJ1-3|NA
CASSESPGFLNSGNTIYF
TGTGCCAGCAGTGAAAGTCCAGGGTTTCTAAACTCTGGAAACACCATATATTTT
>NA|TRBV4-1|TRBJ1-3|NA
CASSQAWGGSGNTIYF
TGCGCCAGCAGCCAAGCTTGGGGGGGCTCTGGAAACACCATATATTTT
>TRBD1|TRBV27|TRBJ1-3|once
CASKVQGAAGNTIYF
TGTGCCAGCAAAGTACAGGGGGCGGCTGGAAACACCATATATTTT
>TRBD2|TRBV7-2|TRBJ2-5|NA
CASSSAGGVLWTQYF
TGTGCCAGCAGCTCGGCGGGGGGGGTACTCTGGACCCAGTACTTC
>NA|TRBV27|TRBJ1-5|NA
CASSLSAGYNQPQHF
TGTGCCAGCAGTTTATCCGCAGGGTACAATCAGCCCCAGCATTTT
>TRBD1|TRBV7-6|TRBJ2-2|NA
CASSLAGGSTGELFF
TGTGCCAGCAGCTTAGCAGGGGGCAGCACCGGGGAGCTGTTTTTT
>TRBD2|TRBV5-1|TRBJ2-2|NA
CASSLPGGAANTGELFF
TGCGCCAGCAGTTTGCCGGGGGGGGCAGCGAACACCGGGGAGCTGTTTTTT
>TRBD1|TRBV10-1|TRBJ2-4|once
CASSESKGQGVNIQYF
TGCGCCAGCAGTGAGTCGAAGGGACAGGGGGTTAACATTCAGTACTTC
>TRBD1|TRBV2|TRBJ1-3|NA
CASSSRTGGSGNTIYF
TGTGCCAGCAGTTCTCGCACAGGGGGGTCTGGAAACACCATATATTTT
>NA|TRBV6-6|TRBJ2-7|NA
CASSYHGNYEQYF
TGTGCCAGCAGTTACCACGGGAACTACGAGCAGTACTTC
>TRBD1|TRBV5-8|TRBJ1-2|few
CASSPGQGGYTF
TGTGCCAGCAGCCCGGGACAGGGAGGCTACACCTTC
>NA|TRBV5-6|TRBJ2-7|once
CASRRGEGYEQYF
TGTGCCAGCAGGAGGGGGGAGGGCTACGAGCAGTACTTC
>NA|TRBV27|TRBJ2-7|once
CASSFFQGPYEQYF
TGTGCCAGCAGTTTCTTCCAGGGCCCCTACGAGCAGTACTTC
>NA|TRBV18|TRBJ2-5|NA
CASSARFQETQYF
TGTGCCAGCTCAGCCAGATTCCAAGAGACCCAGTACTTC
>NA|TRBV10-1|TRBJ2-2|NA
CASKEAATGELFF
TGCGCCAGCAAGGAGGCAGCTACCGGGGAGCTGTTTTTT
>NA|TRBV19|TRBJ2-2|few
CASISGTQLSGELFF
TGTGCCAGTATTTCGGGGACACAATTGTCCGGGGAGCTGTTTTTT
>TRBD2|TRBV6-6|TRBJ2-7|NA
CASSYAWAGGPYEQYF
TGTGCCAGCAGTTACGCCTGGGCGGGGGGTCCCTACGAGCAGTACTTC
>NA|TRBV27|TRBJ1-4|NA
CASSTSGEVGGEKLFF
TGTGCCAGCAGTACTTCCGGGGAGGTTGGGGGTGAAAAACTGTTTTTT
>TRBD1|TRBV15|TRBJ1-5|NA
CATSPRQGANQPQHF
TGTGCCACCAGCCCGAGACAGGGGGCCAATCAGCCCCAGCATTTT
>TRBD1|TRBV9|TRBJ2-2|NA
CASSAYRGDTGELFF
TGTGCCAGCAGCGCCTACAGGGGCGACACCGGGGAGCTGTTTTTT
>TRBD1|TRBV7-7|TRBJ2-1|NA
CASSLGTGAWNEQFF
TGTGCCAGCAGCTTAGGGACAGGGGCATGGAATGAGCAGTTCTTC
>NA|TRBV9|TRBJ1-3|NA
CASSTRGGHPSGNTIYF
TGTGCCAGCAGCACTCGTGGCGGGCATCCCTCTGGAAACACCATATATTTT
>TRBD2|TRBV7-9|TRBJ2-1|NA
CASSLRPGLAKNEQFF
TGTGCCAGCAGCTTAAGGCCGGGACTAGCTAAAAATGAGCAGTTCTTC
>TRBD1|TRBV5-6|TRBJ1-2|NA
CASSVGQGTVNYGYTF
TGTGCCAGCAGCGTCGGACAGGGGACCGTTAACTATGGCTACACCTTC
>TRBD1|TRBV6-5|TRBJ2-7|NA
CASSQGAYEQYF
TGTGCCAGCAGCCAGGGGGCCTACGAGCAGTACTTC
>TRBD1|TRBV11-2|TRBJ1-2|NA
CASSRTGGKGYYGYTF
TGTGCCAGCAGCCGGACAGGGGGTAAAGGGTACTATGGCTACACCTTC
>TRBD1|TRBV11-3|TRBJ2-3|once
CASSSRQGTDTQYF
TGTGCCAGCAGCTCTAGACAGGGTACAGATACGCAGTATTTT
>TRBD1|TRBV7-2|TRBJ2-7|once
CASSRDSLPYEQYF
TGTGCCAGCAGCCGGGACAGTCTTCCCTACGAGCAGTACTTC
>TRBD2|TRBV5-6|TRBJ2-5|NA
CASFSGGDLQETQYF
TGTGCCAGCTTCAGCGGGGGGGATTTGCAAGAGACCCAGTACTTC
>TRBD2|TRBV20-1|TRBJ2-5|NA
CSGAGGPAQYF
TGCAGTGGGGCGGGGGGGCCGGCCCAGTACTTC
>TRBD2|TRBV6-5|TRBJ2-7|NA
CASSSIAGGSYEQYF
TGTGCCAGCAGTTCAATAGCGGGGGGCTCCTACGAGCAGTACTTC
>TRBD1|TRBV2|TRBJ2-7|NA
CASSPGTGGFYEQYF
TGTGCTAGCAGCCCCGGGACAGGGGGCTTCTACGAGCAGTACTTC
>TRBD1|TRBV19|TRBJ1-1|NA
CASIPGQGVQAFF
TGTGCCAGTATCCCGGGACAGGGGGTTCAAGCTTTCTTT
>TRBD1|TRBV7-8|TRBJ2-7|NA
CASSLGPGGDGYEQYF
TGTGCCAGCAGCTTAGGCCCAGGGGGCGATGGCTACGAGCAGTACTTC
>TRBD1|TRBV19|TRBJ2-7|NA
CASSIGGTDSYEQYF
TGTGCCAGTAGTATAGGGGGGACAGACTCCTACGAGCAGTACTTC
>TRBD1|TRBV18|TRBJ1-3|NA
CASSPATGGNTIYF
TGTGCCAGCTCACCCGCGACAGGGGGAAACACCATATATTTT
>NA|TRBV21-1|TRBJ2-1|NA
CASYPWEGRNNEQFF
TGTGCCAGCTACCCTTGGGAGGGGAGAAACAATGAGCAGTTCTTC
>NA|TRBV10-3|TRBJ2-2|NA
CAISPGTTHTGELFF
TGTGCCATCAGTCCCGGGACAACTCACACCGGGGAGCTGTTTTTT
>NA|TRBV14|TRBJ2-1|NA
CASSSTGPSYNEQFF
TGTGCCAGCAGCAGCACAGGGCCCTCCTACAATGAGCAGTTCTTC
>NA|TRBV25-1|TRBJ2-7|NA
CASRGLAGEQYF
TGTGCCAGCAGGGGACTCGCGGGGGAGCAGTACTTC
>TRBD2|TRBV6-6|TRBJ2-1|NA
CASRVIAGEYNEQFF
TGTGCCAGCAGAGTAATAGCGGGCGAGTACAATGAGCAGTTCTTC
>NA|TRBV21-1|TRBJ1-6|NA
CASSSGQGGRSPLHF
TGTGCCAGCAGCTCTGGACAGGGTGGACGGTCACCCCTCCACTTT
>NA|TRBV6-5|TRBJ2-5|NA
CASSPPPGVEETQYF
TGTGCCAGCAGCCCACCACCGGGGGTAGAAGAGACCCAGTACTTC
>NA|TRBV7-8|TRBJ2-3|few
CASSLGPYTDTQYF
TGTGCCAGCAGCTTAGGTCCCTACACAGATACGCAGTATTTT